Each of the 21 T cell receptor beta chains below was sequenced from the same sample in a study of T cell changes during pregnancy in multiple sclerosis (dated by TCRdb to the late 2010s). Preparation of the library involved the immunoSEQ multiplex PCR assay. Entries here come from immuneACCESS through TCRdb and include only in-frame sequences with V and J called. Some clones fail to appear in such tables; in the studies checked, an unresolved V gene covers under half of the shortfall, and the cause of the remainder is unknown. A total of about 110,000 clones appear in this sample, about nine tenths of them only once. Clones ranked in the top ten supply 3.5% of the sample. The source material was peripheral blood, sampled after pregnancy. These TCRs come from a female donor with multiple sclerosis, enrolled in a pregnancy study.

This CDR3 reads CASRRAGNYEQYF. Written as DNA, the CDR3 is TGTGCCAGCCGTCGGGCAGGGAACTACGAGCAGTACTTC. The rearrangement uses TRBV19 and TRBJ2-7; D perhaps matches TRBD1 (5 bases). Trimming stripped 9 bases from V and 3 bases from J, with 15 bases between. The CDR3 has 13 amino acids. The germline CDR1 and CDR2 sequences are LNHDA and SQIVND (reference sequence).

Note on this clone: Other nucleotide sequences from this sample produce the same CDR3. This chain links TRBV5-1 with TRBJ2-5, with D perhaps TRBD1 (6 bases). V lost 0 bases, J lost 3 bases, and 6 bases lay in between. The CDR3 is 13 residues long. Germline loops: CDR1 SGHRS, CDR2 YFSETQ. CDR3 amino acids: CASSLGQEETQYF. The CDR3 DNA reads as TGCGCCAGCAGCTTGGGACAGGAAGAGACCCAGTACTTC.

This clone was counted a single time. The chain has TRBV19 and TRBJ1-5; D is perhaps TRBD1 (6 bases). The CDR3 totals 15 residues. V lost 8 bases and J 3 bases, leaving 17 bases between the germline ends. Germline CDR1 reads LNHDA; CDR2 reads SQIVND (reference sequence). The CDR3 loop reads CASVYRADPNQPQHF. In nucleotides, the CDR3 is TGTGCCAGTGTATACAGGGCGGACCCCAATCAGCCCCAGCATTTT.

This clone was recorded only once. The chain couples TRBV13 to TRBJ1-1; D might be TRBD1 (5 bases). This CDR3 comprises 14 residues. The V and J ends lost 4 bases and 0 bases respectively, with 9 bases between them. Germline V lookup: CDR1 PRHDT, CDR2 FYEKMQ (reference sequence). CDR3 loop: CASSSPTVNTEAFF. CDR3 in DNA: TGTGCCAGCAGCTCGCCGACAGTGAACACTGAAGCTTTCTTT.

The CDR3 DNA sequence: TGTGCCAGCAGTGAAGGACAGGGGGCTGAGCCCCAGCATTTT. It translates to CASSEGQGAEPQHF. V is TRBV6-1 and J is TRBJ1-5, with 10 bases aligning to TRBD1. CDR3 length: 14 amino acids. Germline trimming cut 1 base from V and 8 bases from J; bases unmatched to any gene: 2. Germline V gives CDR1 MNHNS, CDR2 SASEGT.

This clone appeared a single time. This chain joins TRBV10-3 and TRBJ2-3; 7 bases are a match to TRBD2. The CDR3 is made up of 15 amino acids. Germline-derived CDR1 and CDR2 are ENHRY and SYGVKD. V shed 1 base, J shed 2 bases, and the junction held 3 bases outside the gene matches. The chain's CDR3 is CAISELGLYTDTQYF. The CDR3 DNA reads as TGTGCCATCAGTGAGTTGGGACTATACACAGATACGCAGTATTTT.

The chain uses TRBV18 and TRBJ1-5, with D unclear. The CDR3 loop spans 15 amino acids. Germline V gene data show CDR1 as KGHSH and CDR2 as LQKENI. The V gene lost 2 bases and the J gene lost 0 bases, with 8 bases spanning the gap. CDR3 in DNA: TGTGCCAGCTCACCAGAACATTATAGCAATCAGCCCCAGCATTTT. Translating it yields CASSPEHYSNQPQHF.

V and J are TRBV27 and TRBJ2-4; 7 bases are a match to TRBD2. Germline V CDR1 and CDR2: MNHEY, SMNVEV (reference sequence). V was pared by 6 bases and J by 6 bases, with 11 bases of the junction left unmatched. The CDR3 runs to 15 residues. CDR3 residues: CASSTIRGGRNIQYF. In nucleotides, the CDR3 is TGTGCCAGCAGCACAATCCGCGGGGGTCGAAACATTCAGTACTTC.

The chain's CDR3 is CASSQGTGFYTF. DNA for the CDR3: TGTGCCAGTAGCCAAGGGACAGGGTTCTACACCTTC. The chain uses TRBV19 and TRBJ1-2, with TRBD1 matching over 9 bases. Germline trimming cut 6 bases from V and 10 bases from J; bases unmatched to any gene: 6. Per the germline V gene, CDR1 is LNHDA and CDR2 is SQIVND (reference sequence). The CDR3 extends over 12 amino acids.

The V call is TRBV7-6, the J call TRBJ1-4; D perhaps matches TRBD1 (6 bases). The germline V gene has CDR1 SGHVS and CDR2 FNYEAQ. The CDR3 totals 12 residues. V shed 6 bases and J shed 14 bases, with 16 bases lying between them. This chain's CDR3 is CASSPTSGVLFF. Here the CDR3 DNA reads TGTGCCAGCAGTCCAACCTCAGGGGTGCTGTTTTTT.

V is TRBV7-8 and J is TRBJ1-2; 8 nucleotides line up with TRBD1. Germline V gives CDR1 SGHVS, CDR2 FQNEAQ. This CDR3 comprises 14 residues. V lost 1 base to trimming and J lost 6 bases; unmatched junction nucleotides: 4. The CDR3, as DNA: TGTGCCAGCAGCTTAGGGACAGGGATCGATGGCTACACCTTC. Its protein product is CASSLGTGIDGYTF.

This rearrangement joins TRBV6-5 to TRBJ2-3; perhaps TRBD2 as D (6 bases). This CDR3 is built from 15 residues. The V end was cut by 3 bases, the J end by 0 bases, with 10 bases between. CDR1 is MNHEY, CDR2 SVGAGI, per germline. The CDR3 DNA reads TGTGCCAGCAGTTATTTTGGGGGGAGCACAGATACGCAGTATTTT. As protein: CASSYFGGSTDTQYF.

This chain links TRBV7-9 with TRBJ2-5; 8 positions agree with TRBD1. Trimming cost V 5 bases and J 5 bases; bases outside gene matches: 10. The CDR3 contains 15 residues. Germline CDR1 reads SEHNR; CDR2 reads FQNEAQ (reference sequence). In DNA form, the CDR3 reads TGTGCCAGCAGCCCCCGACAGGGGCGAGGGGAGACCCAGTACTTC. Residues: CASSPRQGRGETQYF.

The chain carries TRBV4-1 and TRBJ1-5; 12 bases match TRBD1. Germline CDR1 is MGHRA and CDR2 is YSYEKL. The CDR3 sequence is 14 residues long. J gave up 10 bases and V 4 bases, and 5 bases lay outside the gene matches. In nucleotides, the CDR3 is TGCGCCAGCAGCCTCGGGACAGGGGGCGAACCCCAGCATTTT. Protein product: CASSLGTGGEPQHF.

This rearrangement joins TRBV7-3 to TRBJ2-3, with 16 bases identical to TRBD2. Germline values: CDR1 SGHTA, CDR2 FQGTGA. The CDR3 contains 16 residues. V shed 5 bases and J 6 bases; nucleotides not matched to a gene: 5. Here the CDR3 reads CASSSGTSGGADTQYF. The CDR3 DNA is TGTGCCAGCAGCAGCGGGACTAGCGGGGGGGCGGATACGCAGTATTTT.

The chain employs TRBV29-1 and TRBJ1-5; a weak D match, TRBD1 (5 bases). V lost 4 bases to trimming and J lost 0 bases, with 13 bases between them. The CDR3 loop spans 15 amino acids. Germline CDR1 reads SQVTM; CDR2 reads ANQGSEA. CDR3 in amino acids: CSVVLDIYSNQPQHF. Here the CDR3 DNA reads TGCAGCGTTGTGTTGGACATATATAGCAATCAGCCCCAGCATTTT.

This clone was seen a handful of times. This chain connects TRBV30 to TRBJ1-1, with a weak D call TRBD1 (5 bases). Trimming left V 5 bases short and J 0 bases short, with 13 bases between. The CDR3 loop spans 14 amino acids. Germline CDR1 reads GTSNPN; CDR2 reads SVGIG (reference sequence). The CDR3 DNA sequence: TGTGCCTGGTCCTGGACACCCTTGAACACTGAAGCTTTCTTT. This translates into CAWSWTPLNTEAFF. Together with reference TRBV30 and TRBJ1-1, the CDR3 gives the full variable domain: SQTIHQWPATLVQPVGSPLSLECTVEGTSNPNLYWYRQAAGRGLQLLFYSVGIGQISSEVPQNLSASRPQDRQFILSSKKLLLSDSGFYLCAWSWTPLNTEAFFGQGTRLTVV.

The genes are TRBV29-1 and TRBJ2-1, with TRBD2 as a possible D gene (5 bases). Trimming removed 3 bases from V and 11 bases from J, with 11 bases in between. This CDR3 comprises 11 residues. Germline loops: CDR1 SQVTM, CDR2 ANQGSEA. CDR3 nucleotides: TGCAGCGTTGAGGGGTCGGGGAAGCAGTTCTTC. Translated: CSVEGSGKQFF.

The chain is built from TRBV30 and TRBJ1-2; maybe TRBD1 (6 bases). CDR1 is GTSNPN and CDR2 is SVGIG in the germline V gene (reference sequence). The CDR3 runs 14 residues. Trimming removed 2 bases at V and 5 bases at J, with 15 bases between. CDR3: CAWSIAGALYGYTF. The DNA of the CDR3 is TGTGCCTGGAGTATCGCGGGGGCCCTTTATGGCTACACCTTC.

CDR3 in amino acids: CASSSTGVGNTIYF. As DNA, the CDR3 is TGTGCCAGCAGCTCGACAGGGGTCGGAAACACCATATATTTT. This sequence joins TRBV5-4 and TRBJ1-3, with TRBD1 matching over 8 bases. Germline CDR1 and CDR2: SGHNT and YYREEE (reference sequence). The CDR3 sequence is 14 residues long. J was trimmed by 4 bases and V by 3 bases; bases with no gene match: 3.

CDR3 sequence reads: CASSPTNAGNQPQHF. CDR3 nucleotide sequence: TGTGCCAGCAGCCCGACCAACGCGGGCAATCAGCCCCAGCATTTT. The chain recombines TRBV7-9 with TRBJ1-5; D unresolved. The CDR3 extends over 15 amino acids. Germline CDR1 is SEHNR and CDR2 is FQNEAQ (reference sequence). The V and J ends lost 5 bases and 2 bases respectively, with 13 bases between them.